This is a list of T cell receptor beta chains from one sample in a study of blood T cell repertoires in COVID-19. TCRdb's copy holds only in-frame clones and misses some; the assay was immunoSEQ multiplex PCR. This table holds 250,000 to 300,000 clones, approximately 86% found once. Sequencing was done on a sample of peripheral blood. The receptors stem from a man aged 25-40 years with active or convalescent COVID-19. The conserved cysteine and the conserved F or W are not part of the CDR3 here. Fields, in order: CDR3 protein, J gene, V gene.

CDR3 protein: ASSGDRVELF; J gene: TRBJ1-4; V gene: TRBV7-9
CDR3 protein: ASSLGGGLAGDTQY; J gene: TRBJ2-3; V gene: TRBV5-4
CDR3 protein: ASSYRGYSPLH; J gene: TRBJ1-6; V gene: TRBV6-5
CDR3 protein: ASGSFPGYTEAF; J gene: TRBJ1-1; V gene: TRBV12-5
CDR3 protein: ASSQGQMEEKLF; J gene: TRBJ1-4; V gene: TRBV3-1/TRBV3-2
CDR3 protein: ASRTSLESSYNSPLH; J gene: TRBJ1-6; V gene: TRBV25-1
CDR3 protein: ASSLATTGFLSYT; J gene: TRBJ1-2; V gene: TRBV5-1
CDR3 protein: ASSTGFRETQY; J gene: TRBJ2-5; V gene: TRBV7-8
CDR3 protein: ASRETGGNSPLH; J gene: TRBJ1-6; V gene: TRBV2
CDR3 protein: ASSLVLSGPGGDNEKLF; J gene: TRBJ1-4; V gene: TRBV7-8
CDR3 protein: ASSDPPTRRGSDTQY; J gene: TRBJ2-3; V gene: TRBV2
CDR3 protein: ASSVSGGNVYGYT; J gene: TRBJ1-2; V gene: TRBV2
CDR3 protein: ASSFAGTGLGGELF; J gene: TRBJ2-2; V gene: TRBV7-3
CDR3 protein: ASSLIPGENYGYT; J gene: TRBJ1-2; V gene: TRBV11-3
CDR3 protein: ASSTVSSSGELF; J gene: TRBJ2-2; V gene: TRBV19
CDR3 protein: ASSLSGGADDTQY; J gene: TRBJ2-3; V gene: TRBV7-3
CDR3 protein: ASSSTHYTGELF; J gene: TRBJ2-2; V gene: TRBV7-2
CDR3 protein: AISEPRGAGVQY; J gene: TRBJ2-3; V gene: TRBV10-3
CDR3 protein: ASSPDRAKQPQH; J gene: TRBJ1-5; V gene: TRBV6-5
CDR3 protein: ASSQGQGSYEQY; J gene: TRBJ2-7; V gene: TRBV4-1